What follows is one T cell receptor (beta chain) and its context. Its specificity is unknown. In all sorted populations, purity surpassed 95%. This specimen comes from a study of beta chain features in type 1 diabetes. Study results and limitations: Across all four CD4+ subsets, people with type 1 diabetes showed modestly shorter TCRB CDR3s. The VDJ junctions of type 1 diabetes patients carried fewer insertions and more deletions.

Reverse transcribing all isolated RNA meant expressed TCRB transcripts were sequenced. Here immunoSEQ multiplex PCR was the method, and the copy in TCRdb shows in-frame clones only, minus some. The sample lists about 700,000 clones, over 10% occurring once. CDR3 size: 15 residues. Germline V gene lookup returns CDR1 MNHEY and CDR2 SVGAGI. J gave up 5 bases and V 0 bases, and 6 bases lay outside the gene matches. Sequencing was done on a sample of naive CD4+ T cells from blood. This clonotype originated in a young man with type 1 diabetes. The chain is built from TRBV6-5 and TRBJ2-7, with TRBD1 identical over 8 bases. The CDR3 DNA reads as TGTGCCAGCAGTTACTCCCCTACGACAGGGGACGAGCAGTACTTC. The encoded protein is CASSYSPTTGDEQYF.